Below, one T cell receptor beta chain is given with its context. After isolation, RNA underwent reverse transcription to generate cDNA as the sequencing template. TCRdb keeps only in-frame clones here, not all; method: immunoSEQ multiplex PCR. The sample shows 150,000 or so clones, 45% to 60% of them seen only once. The CDR3 spans 11 residues. Germline V lookup: CDR1 MNHNY, CDR2 SVGAGI (reference sequence). Trimming took off 7 bases at V and 5 bases at J, with 8 bases between the two ends. These data belong to a study of CD8+ T cells in alopecia areata. This chain links TRBV6-6 with TRBJ1-1; possible D gene TRBD1, 6 bases. Sequenced here: CD8+ T cells sorted from blood, sampled at week 0. This clonotype was obtained from a human donor with alopecia areata. The CDR3 DNA follows: TGTGCCAGCACAGGGGTAACTGAAGCTTTCTTT. Its protein is CASTGVTEAFF.